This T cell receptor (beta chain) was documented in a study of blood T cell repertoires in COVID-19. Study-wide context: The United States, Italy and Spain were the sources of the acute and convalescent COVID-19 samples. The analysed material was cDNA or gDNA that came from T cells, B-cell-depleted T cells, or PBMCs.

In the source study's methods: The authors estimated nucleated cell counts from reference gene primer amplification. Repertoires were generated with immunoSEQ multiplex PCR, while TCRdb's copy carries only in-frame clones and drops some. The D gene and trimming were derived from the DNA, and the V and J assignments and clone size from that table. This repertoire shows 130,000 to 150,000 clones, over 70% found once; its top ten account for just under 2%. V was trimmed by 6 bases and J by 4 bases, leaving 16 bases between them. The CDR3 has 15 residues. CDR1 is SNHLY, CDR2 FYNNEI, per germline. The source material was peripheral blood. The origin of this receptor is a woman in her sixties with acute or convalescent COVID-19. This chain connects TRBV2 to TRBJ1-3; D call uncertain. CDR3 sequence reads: CASSHPVTGGNTIYF. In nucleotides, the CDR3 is TGTGCCAGCAGCCACCCTGTTACGGGGGGAAACACCATATATTTT.